The rows below give T cell receptor beta chains drawn from one sample of a study of a mutant IDH1 vaccine in newly diagnosed glioma. Their antigen targets remain unknown. Sequencing used immunoSEQ multiplex PCR; TCRdb keeps in-frame clones, though not all of them. The sample yields 50,000 to 65,000 clones, around three fifths seen once. The sequenced sample was peripheral blood mononuclear cells (PBMCs), obtained from a glioma patient whose treatment included an IDH1 peptide vaccine. These receptors were collected from a man aged 35 to 55 with glioma. Some clones in this sample may be carry-over from other donors' samples. Each CDR3 is given with its conserved first and last residue. A D gene is named only where the DNA matches it firmly. Clone size is shown for a subset of rows, as once, few, many or a class of expanded clone.

>-|-|TRBJ1-4|TRBV6-1
TGTGCCAGCAGTGAACAGCTTAATGAAAAACTGTTTTTT
CASSEQLNEKLFF
>-|-|TRBJ1-4|TRBV2
TGTGCCAGCAGATCCGGACAGTCAACTAACGGAAAACTGTTTTTT
CASRSGQSTNGKLFF
>-|-|TRBJ1-3|TRBV15
TGTGCCACCAGCAGAGATCCAGGGGCTGGAAACACCATATATTTT
CATSRDPGAGNTIYF
>-|TRBD2|TRBJ2-6|TRBV5-8
TGTGCCAGCGGGGGGGGACCTCAGAGCGGGGCCAACGTCCTGACTTTC
CASGGGPQSGANVLTF
>-|TRBD1|TRBJ1-1|TRBV7-9
TGTGCCAGCAGCGAAGATATAGGACAGGGAAACACTGAAGCTTTCTTT
CASSEDIGQGNTEAFF
>-|-|TRBJ1-2|TRBV25-1
TGTGCCAGCAGTGAGGCAGGGGTAGAGGGCTACACCTTC
CASSEAGVEGYTF
>-|TRBD1|TRBJ2-7|TRBV10-2
TGCGCCAGTACCGGGACAGCAACCTACGAGCAGTACTTC
CASTGTATYEQYF
>-|-|TRBJ2-5|TRBV5-1
TGCGCCAGCAGCCCCGACAGGAGACGACGCCAGTACTTC
CASSPDRRRRQYF
>few|-|TRBJ1-2|TRBV4-1
TGCGCCAGCAGCCAAGTCGTGAGGGGAGGGAACTATGGCTACACCTTC
CASSQVVRGGNYGYTF
>few|-|TRBJ2-1|TRBV27
TGTGCCAGCAGTGGCCGGGACATTGAGTTCTTC
CASSGRDIEFF
>-|-|TRBJ2-3|TRBV9
TGTGCCAGCAGCGTAGGAGTAGATACGCAGTATTTT
CASSVGVDTQYF
>few|TRBD1|TRBJ1-1|TRBV4-1
TGCGCCAGCAGCCAAGAAGGAATAGTAACAGGGGGAACTTTCTTT
CASSQEGIVTGGTFF
>-|-|TRBJ1-5|TRBV7-2
TGTGCCAGCAGCTTATTCTTAGGGTATGGTCAGCCCCAGCATTTT
CASSLFLGYGQPQHF
>few|TRBD1|TRBJ1-4|TRBV5-1
TGCGCCAGCAGTCGGAACAGGGGATCCGGTGAAAAACTGTTTTTT
CASSRNRGSGEKLFF
>-|-|TRBJ2-5|TRBV10-3
TGTGCCATTTCGCCCAATCCGACAGGCGGACTTATCAGGGAGACCCAGTACTTC
CAISPNPTGGLIRETQYF
>few|-|TRBJ1-2|TRBV9
TGTGCCAGCAGCGTAGAACGTGCAGGGGCGCGTGGCTACACCTTC
CASSVERAGARGYTF
>once|-|TRBJ1-6|TRBV6-5
TGTGCCAGCAGTTACTCGGCAGGGCTTAATTCACCCCTCCACTTT
CASSYSAGLNSPLHF
>-|-|TRBJ2-6|TRBV10-1
TGCGCCAGCAGTGCGGCTGGGGCCAACGTCCTGACTTTC
CASSAAGANVLTF
>-|-|TRBJ1-2|TRBV27
TGTGCCAGCAGTTTATCCTGGGCAGGGGTGAATGGTCGGTATGGCTACACCTTC
CASSLSWAGVNGRYGYTF
>few|-|TRBJ2-5|TRBV7-6
TGTGCCAGCAGCTTATTCAGGGCCCAAGAGACCCAGTACTTC
CASSLFRAQETQYF
>-|-|TRBJ2-1|TRBV2
TGTGCCAGCTCGGCAGAAGCGGTCCATGAGCAGTTCTTC
CASSAEAVHEQFF
>-|-|TRBJ2-1|TRBV29-1
TGCAGCGCATTCTGGGGGAGCGGAGAGCAGTTCTTC
CSAFWGSGEQFF
>-|-|TRBJ1-5|TRBV5-6
TGTGCCAGCAGCCCGGCGGGTAGCAATCAGCCCCAGCATTTT
CASSPAGSNQPQHF
>-|-|TRBJ1-2|TRBV14
TGTGCCACCGGGACAAATTATGGCTACACCTTC
CATGTNYGYTF
>-|-|TRBJ1-5|TRBV10-2
TGCGCCAGCAGGGGGGATGATCAGCCCCAGCATTTT
CASRGDDQPQHF
>-|-|TRBJ2-7|TRBV7-9
TGTGCCAGCAGCTTACGCCCAGGTGAAAACTACGAGCAGTACTTC
CASSLRPGENYEQYF
>-|-|TRBJ2-3|TRBV9
TGTGCCAGCAGCGTAGCAGGGAGGGGGATAGATACGCAGTATTTT
CASSVAGRGIDTQYF
>once|-|TRBJ2-3|TRBV11-3
TGTGCCAGCAGCCTGGGAGCGCAGGTAGATACGCAGTATTTT
CASSLGAQVDTQYF
>-|-|TRBJ1-3|TRBV4-2
TGTGCCAGCAGCCAAGATCTTTTAGGGTTCTCTGGAAACACCATATATTTT
CASSQDLLGFSGNTIYF
>-|-|TRBJ2-6|TRBV25-1
TGTGCCAGCAGTGACCACTCTGGGGCCAACGTCCTGACTTTC
CASSDHSGANVLTF
>-|-|TRBJ1-2|TRBV6-1
TGTGCCAGCAGAGGAACCGGGACTTACTATGGCTACACCTTC
CASRGTGTYYGYTF
>-|TRBD1|TRBJ1-2|TRBV19
TGTGCCAGTAGCGTTATGGACAGGGGCTATGGCTACACCTTC
CASSVMDRGYGYTF
>few|-|TRBJ1-2|TRBV6-6
TGTGCCAGCAGCGTGTCTCGGGGTTATGGCTACACCTTC
CASSVSRGYGYTF
>-|-|TRBJ1-1|TRBV29-1
TGCAGCGTTGATGAGGGCTCGATGAACACTGAAGCTTTCTTT
CSVDEGSMNTEAFF
>-|-|TRBJ2-5|TRBV10-3
TGTGCCATCAGTGAGTCGAAAGGGATTGAGGAGACCCAGTACTTC
CAISESKGIEETQYF